Given below is one TCR beta chain in context. The antigen remains undetermined. This sample is part of a study of cytomegalovirus exposure and HLA in healthy donors. Broader study findings: There were around 160 TCR beta chains listed as cytomegalovirus-associated. Follow-up analysis found HLA locus-dependent TCR association rates, highest for DRB1 and lowest for HLA-C. V segments that were indistinguishable, TRBV6-2 and TRBV6-3 among them, were omitted from analysis. In vitro data verified three CMV-associated chains as specific for CMV antigens.

Primers for the PCR totalled 60 Vbeta and 13 Jbeta. TCRdb keeps only in-frame clones here, not all; method: immunoSEQ multiplex PCR. The sample contains roughly 120,000 clones, 77% of which appear only once. This CDR3 comprises 15 residues. Germline trimming cut 6 bases from V and 2 bases from J; bases unmatched to any gene: 7. Germline V gene lookup returns CDR1 MNHEY and CDR2 SVGAGI. Sequencing was carried out using PBMCs. The chain couples TRBV6-5 to TRBJ2-1, with 7 bases fitting TRBD1. The source of this sequence is a man between 18 and 29 years old in good health and CMV-seropositive. The CDR3 sequence: CASSSEGAPYNEQFF. The DNA of the CDR3 is TGTGCCAGCAGCTCCGAGGGGGCCCCCTACAATGAGCAGTTCTTC.